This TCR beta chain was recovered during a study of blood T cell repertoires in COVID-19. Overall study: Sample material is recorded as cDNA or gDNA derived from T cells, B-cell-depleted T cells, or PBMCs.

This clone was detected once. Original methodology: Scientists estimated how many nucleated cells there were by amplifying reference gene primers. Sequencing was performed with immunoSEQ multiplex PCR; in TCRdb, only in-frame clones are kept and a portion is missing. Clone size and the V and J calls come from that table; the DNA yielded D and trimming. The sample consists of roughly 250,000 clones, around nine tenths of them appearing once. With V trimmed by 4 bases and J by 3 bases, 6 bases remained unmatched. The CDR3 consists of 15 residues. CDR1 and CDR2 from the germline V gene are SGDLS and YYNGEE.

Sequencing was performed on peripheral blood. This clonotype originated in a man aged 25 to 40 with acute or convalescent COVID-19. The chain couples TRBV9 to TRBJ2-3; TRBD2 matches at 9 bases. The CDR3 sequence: CASSTGAGGTDTQYF. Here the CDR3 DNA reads TGTGCCAGCAGCACCGGGGCGGGGGGGACAGATACGCAGTATTTT.